Sequencing of this T cell receptor (beta chain) was carried out in a study of cytomegalovirus exposure and HLA in healthy donors. Study-wide results and caveats: HLA alleles showed associations with around 15,000 TCR beta sequences in a later analysis, at a 0.05 false discovery rate. As a later analysis showed, a missense DCLRE1C variant was linked to trimming of TCR beta V- and J-genes.

Germline lookup yields CDR1 SGHTA and CDR2 FQGNSA. This CDR3 has 14 residues. V was clipped by 7 bases and J by 4 bases, with 16 bases between them. A multiplex PCR was run with 60 Vbeta primers and 13 Jbeta primers. Sequencing used immunoSEQ multiplex PCR; TCRdb keeps in-frame clones, though not all of them. The sample includes 100,000 to 150,000 clones, roughly 80% of them seen just once. About this clone: Its matching antigen is unknown.

The specimen sequenced was PBMCs. This chain connects TRBV7-2 to TRBJ2-5; a possible D gene is TRBD2 (6 bases). This TCR was recovered from a man aged 30 to 39 in good health and CMV-seropositive. As DNA, the CDR3 is TGTGCCAGCACCCGGGACTCACATGGAGAGACCCAGTACTTC. Amino acid sequence: CASTRDSHGETQYF.